This entry lists 26 T cell receptor beta chains sequenced from one sample in a study of blood T cell repertoires in COVID-19. The table came from immunoSEQ multiplex PCR; TCRdb's copy has only in-frame clones and leaves some out. In the table there are about 58,000 clones, roughly 90% of which are singletons. What was sequenced was peripheral blood. The receptors were sampled from an older woman with active COVID-19.

The rearrangement links TRBV11-2 to TRBJ2-7; possibly TRBD1 for D (6 bases). This CDR3 region has 15 residues. V lost 1 base, J lost 0 bases, and 10 bases lay in between. Germline V gene lookup returns CDR1 SGHAT and CDR2 FQNNGV. Here the CDR3 DNA reads TGTGCCAGCAGCTTAGTCCAGGGGTCCTCCTACGAGCAGTACTTC. Translation: CASSLVQGSSYEQYF.

This clone appeared a few times. The chain carries TRBV4-3 and TRBJ1-6, with a weak D call TRBD1 (5 bases). The germline V gene encodes CDR1 LGHNA and CDR2 YSLEER. The V gene lost 1 base and the J gene lost 6 bases, with 22 bases spanning the gap. The CDR3 covers 19 residues. CDR3 in amino acids: CASSQGSGGGRGSNSPLHF. The DNA of the CDR3 is TGCGCCAGCAGCCAAGGGTCTGGGGGAGGAAGGGGTAGTAATTCACCCCTCCACTTT.

CDR3 DNA sequence: TGTGCCAGCAGTAACCAACAGGGGGGTTGGTTCTTC. Translated, it gives CASSNQQGGWFF. The gene calls are TRBV6-5 and TRBJ2-1; 8 positions match TRBD1. Per germline, CDR1 MNHEY and CDR2 SVGAGI. V gave up 5 bases and J gave up 15 bases; unmatched junction bases: 9. This CDR3 spans 12 amino acids.

This clone was detected a few times. This rearrangement joins TRBV6-4 to TRBJ1-6; 7 bases fit TRBD1. The CDR3 consists of 14 residues. Trimming took 7 bases from V and 7 from J; bases not matched to a gene: 7. From germline, CDR1 is MRHNA and CDR2 SNTAGT. CDR3 bases: TGTGCCAGCAAAGGACAGGCCGAAAATTCACCCCTCCACTTT. Amino acid sequence: CASKGQAENSPLHF.

The chain uses TRBV2 and TRBJ2-5; D possibly corresponds to TRBD2 (6 bases). V was shortened by 10 bases and J by 1 base, with 16 bases between the two germline ends. CDR1 and CDR2 from the germline V gene are SNHLY and FYNNEI. This CDR3 contains 14 residues. This chain's CDR3 is CAIKEGTLQETQYF. CDR3 DNA sequence: TGTGCCATTAAGGAGGGGACTCTCCAAGAGACCCAGTACTTC.

The chain recombines TRBV7-9 with TRBJ1-1, with TRBD1 matching over 10 bases. This CDR3 comprises 15 residues. Germline values: CDR1 SEHNR, CDR2 FQNEAQ (reference sequence). J lost 1 base, V lost 4 bases, and 3 bases had no gene match. The CDR3 nucleotides are TGTGCCAGCAGCTGGGGGACAGGGGCGAACACTGAAGCTTTCTTT. This codes for CASSWGTGANTEAFF.

The CDR3 DNA reads as TGCGCCAGCAGCTTCCTACCGGGACAAATTAACTATGGCTACACCTTC. Amino acid sequence: CASSFLPGQINYGYTF. The rearrangement uses TRBV5-1 and TRBJ1-2, with D perhaps TRBD1 (6 bases). The CDR3 totals 16 residues. The germline gives CDR1 SGHRS, CDR2 YFSETQ. Trimming cost V 2 bases and J 1 base, with 15 bases left between them.

CDR3 DNA: TGTGCCAGCAGTGATTCAGGGGGATCCTATGGCTACACCTTC. Protein sequence: CASSDSGGSYGYTF. The chain couples TRBV25-1 to TRBJ1-2, with TRBD1 identical over 7 bases. The CDR3 runs to 14 residues. V shed 3 bases, J shed 4 bases, and the junction held 5 bases outside the gene matches. The V gene's germline CDR1 is MGHDK and CDR2 SYGVNS.

The CDR3 sequence: CASSLAAQQETQYF. For the CDR3, the DNA is TGTGCCAGCAGCTTAGCGGCCCAGCAAGAGACCCAGTACTTC. The V and J genes are TRBV7-9 and TRBJ2-5, with D unresolved. V was trimmed by 0 bases and J by 2 bases, leaving 7 bases between them. CDR1 and CDR2 (germline): SEHNR, FQNEAQ (reference sequence). CDR3 length: 14 residues.

This clone was counted a single time. V is TRBV11-2 and J is TRBJ1-1; possible D gene TRBD1, 5 bases. CDR1 and CDR2 from the germline V gene are SGHAT and FQNNGV. The CDR3 is 13 residues long. The V end lost 5 bases, the J end lost 1 base, and 8 bases lay between the germline ends. The DNA for the CDR3 is TGTGCCAGCAGCGGACATCCGAACACTGAAGCTTTCTTT. Translating gives CASSGHPNTEAFF.

V gene TRBV20-1 combines with J gene TRBJ1-1; D is uncertain. This CDR3 has 11 residues. Per the germline V gene, CDR1 is DFQATT and CDR2 is SNEGSKA (reference sequence). V dropped 6 bases and J dropped 0 bases, with 5 bases sitting between them. The CDR3 sequence: CSANMNTEAFF. DNA of the CDR3: TGCAGTGCCAACATGAACACTGAAGCTTTCTTT.

J is TRBJ1-5 and V is TRBV5-1; TRBD1 aligns across 8 bases. The CDR3 consists of 14 residues. In germline, CDR1 is SGHRS, CDR2 YFSETQ. V gave up 2 bases and J gave up 8 bases; unmatched junction bases: 6. CDR3 sequence: CASSLWTGSEPQHF. The CDR3 region has the DNA TGCGCCAGCAGCTTATGGACAGGGTCCGAGCCCCAGCATTTT. The variable domain in full, completed from reference TRBV5-1 and TRBJ1-5, reads KAGVTQTPRYLIKTRGQQVTLSCSPISGHRSVSWYQQTPGQGLQFLFEYFSETQRNKGNFPGRFSGRQFSNSRSEMNVSTLELGDSALYLCASSLWTGSEPQHFGDGTRLSIL.

The chain has TRBV12-3 or TRBV12-4 and TRBJ2-2; the match to TRBD2 covers 7 bases. The J segment lost 5 bases and the V segment lost 9 bases, leaving 3 bases of the junction unmatched. The CDR3 totals 12 residues. As DNA, the CDR3 is TGTGCCAGTAGCGGGCATACCGGGGAGCTGTTTTTT. Its translation is CASSGHTGELFF.

This chain connects TRBV10-3 to TRBJ1-3; TRBD1 aligns across 7 bases. With V trimmed by 7 bases and J by 4 bases, 10 bases remained unmatched. Germline lookup yields CDR1 ENHRY and CDR2 SYGVKD. The CDR3 is 15 amino acids. The CDR3 here is CAITSTGTVGNTIYF. The CDR3 nucleotides are TGTGCCATCACATCGACCGGGACAGTCGGAAACACCATATATTTT.

The chain carries TRBV11-3 and TRBJ2-5; 7 bases are shared with TRBD1. In germline, CDR1 is SGHNT, CDR2 YENEEA. The CDR3 length is 14 residues. The trim removed 2 bases at V and 2 bases at J, leaving 2 bases unmatched. CDR3 sequence (DNA): TGTGCCAGCAGCTTAAGACAGGGTCAAGAGACCCAGTACTTC. Its protein is CASSLRQGQETQYF.

This CDR3 is CASSLARGTIEAFF. The CDR3 nucleotides are TGCGCCAGCAGCCTCGCAAGAGGGACAATCGAAGCTTTCTTT. The chain has TRBV4-1 and TRBJ1-1, with D perhaps matching TRBD1 (6 bases). Deletions cut 4 bases from V and 8 bases from J, with 17 bases between. Per the germline V gene, CDR1 is MGHRA and CDR2 is YSYEKL. The CDR3 totals 14 residues.

The chain recombines TRBV7-3 with TRBJ2-1, with D perhaps matching TRBD2 (8 bases). This CDR3 has 15 residues. Trimming cost V 0 bases and J 9 bases, with 15 bases left between them. Germline V lookup: CDR1 SGHTA, CDR2 FQGTGA. In nucleotides, the CDR3 is TGTGCCAGCAGCTTAACCCCGACAGGGACTAGTGAGCAGTTCTTC. This encodes CASSLTPTGTSEQFF.

V and J are TRBV7-3 and TRBJ2-5; 11 bases are a match to TRBD1. Germline V gene lookup returns CDR1 SGHTA and CDR2 FQGTGA. There are 14 residues in the CDR3. V lost 2 bases and J lost 7; bases outside the gene matches: 3. Here the CDR3 reads CASSLVGQGATQYF. The CDR3 nucleotides are TGTGCCAGCAGCTTAGTCGGACAGGGGGCGACCCAGTACTTC.

This clone has just one count. The chain couples TRBV7-9 to TRBJ1-2; 9 nucleotides line up with TRBD1. This CDR3 region has 18 residues. Germline CDR1 SEHNR, CDR2 FQNEAQ (reference sequence). V was clipped by 5 bases and J by 5 bases; unmatched bases: 18. CDR3 in DNA: TGTGCCAGCAGCCCCTTCTTGGGACAGGGCAGTCGGGATTATGGCTACACCTTC. Translation: CASSPFLGQGSRDYGYTF. Looking up the rest from reference TRBV7-9 and TRBJ1-2 gives the full variable domain: DTGVSQNPRHKITKRGQNVTFRCDPISEHNRLYWYRQTLGQGPEFLTYFQNEAQLEKSRLLSDRFSAERPKGSFSTLEIQRTEQGDSAMYLCASSPFLGQGSRDYGYTFGSGTRLTVV.

CDR3 bases: TGTGCCAGTAGTCCTCGGGACAGGGGGCTTCGGGGCTACACCTTC. Translating gives CASSPRDRGLRGYTF. The rearrangement links TRBV19 to TRBJ1-2, with 12 bases that match TRBD1. J lost 8 bases, V lost 5 bases, and 9 bases had no gene match. The germline gives CDR1 LNHDA, CDR2 SQIVND (reference sequence). The CDR3 is made up of 15 amino acids.

This sequence joins TRBV4-1 and TRBJ2-5, with D perhaps matching TRBD1 (5 bases). The CDR3 runs to 14 residues. Looked up from germline, CDR1 is MGHRA and CDR2 is YSYEKL. Trimming shortened V by 4 bases and J by 0 bases, and 9 bases separated the two germline ends. The CDR3: CASSLRQNQETQYF. The DNA of the CDR3 is TGCGCCAGCAGCCTCCGACAGAACCAAGAGACCCAGTACTTC.

The V and J genes are TRBV3-1 (or the pseudogene TRBV3-2) and TRBJ1-5, with 8 bases identical to TRBD1. V gave up 4 bases and J gave up 5 bases; unmatched junction bases: 7. CDR3 length equals 15 residues. Looked up from germline, CDR1 is LGHDT and CDR2 is YNNKEL (reference sequence). CDR3 sequence (DNA): TGTGCCAGCAGCCCCTGGGACAGGCGGTATCAGCCCCAGCATTTT. It yields the protein CASSPWDRRYQPQHF.

The chain joins TRBV2 to TRBJ2-5; TRBD2 matches 7 bases. With V trimmed by 2 bases and J by 5 bases, 8 bases remained unmatched. The CDR3 extends over 15 amino acids. Germline CDR1 SNHLY, CDR2 FYNNEI. As DNA, the CDR3 is TGTGCCAGCAGTGAAATCGCGGGGGTCTCGGAGACCCAGTACTTC. Its translation: CASSEIAGVSETQYF.

This clone came up once. The chain couples TRBV9 to TRBJ2-7; TRBD1 is a possible D gene (7 bases). This CDR3 has 16 amino acids. Germline loops: CDR1 SGDLS, CDR2 YYNGEE. The germline V and J ends were trimmed by 3 bases and 0 bases, with 16 bases remaining between them. The DNA of the CDR3 is TGTGCCAGCAGCGCCGACAGGGTCGGGAGCTCCTACGAGCAGTACTTC. Translated, it gives CASSADRVGSSYEQYF.

V gene TRBV7-2 combines with J gene TRBJ2-7; 7 nucleotides align to TRBD2. Trimming took 5 bases from V and 2 from J; bases not matched to a gene: 12. Germline CDR1 reads SGHTA; CDR2 reads FQGNSA. The CDR3 length is 16 residues. In nucleotides, the CDR3 is TGTGCCAGCAGCCAACACTTAGACGGGGGGACCTACGAGCAGTACTTC. This sequence encodes CASSQHLDGGTYEQYF.

V usage is TRBV29-1 and J usage is TRBJ2-3; 10 bases are shared with TRBD1. J gave up 6 bases and V 4 bases, and 7 bases lay outside the gene matches. Germline V lookup: CDR1 SQVTM, CDR2 ANQGSEA. This CDR3 contains 14 residues. The CDR3 protein is CSVALTGGSDTQYF. CDR3 nucleotide sequence: TGCAGCGTTGCCTTGACAGGGGGCTCCGATACGCAGTATTTT.